These 29 T cell receptor beta chains were sequenced from one sample in a study of blood T cell repertoires in COVID-19. Some clones are missing from TCRdb's copy, which holds only in-frame ones; the method was immunoSEQ multiplex PCR. Of about 300,000 clones listed, about four fifths are singletons. Sequenced: peripheral blood. The source is a human donor with COVID-19, enrolled during active disease. The donor label of this sample is uncertain.

The chain links TRBV7-9 to TRBJ2-2, with D perhaps TRBD2 (6 bases). This CDR3 comprises 15 residues. Germline assignment: CDR1 SEHNR and CDR2 FQNEAQ (reference sequence). V was clipped by 5 bases and J by 4 bases, with 14 bases between them. CDR3 nucleotide sequence: TGTGCCAGCAGCAAAGAGGGACTTCGCACCGGGGAGCTGTTTTTT. It codes for CASSKEGLRTGELFF.

The chain employs TRBV7-8 and TRBJ1-1; D remains unclear. Germline V gene data show CDR1 as SGHVS and CDR2 as FQNEAQ. Trimming removed 8 bases from V and 5 bases from J, with 15 bases in between. CDR3 length: 13 amino acids. CDR3 coding DNA: TGTGCCAGCTCTTGGCAGGCCAGTACTGAAGCTTTCTTT. Protein: CASSWQASTEAFF.

The chain links TRBV2 to TRBJ2-7; perhaps TRBD2 as D (6 bases). This CDR3 is built from 15 residues. Germline CDR1 reads SNHLY; CDR2 reads FYNNEI. V was cut by 9 bases and J by 4 bases, with 22 bases left in between. The CDR3 here is CASELRSGTLYEQYF. In DNA, the CDR3 is TGTGCCAGTGAATTGAGGTCTGGGACTTTATACGAGCAGTACTTC. The full variable domain, with the rest looked up from reference TRBV2 and TRBJ2-7, is EPEVTQTPSHQVTQMGQEVILRCVPISNHLYFYWYRQILGQKVEFLVSFYNNEISEKSEIFDDQFSVERPDGSNFTLKIRSTKLEDSAMYFCASELRSGTLYEQYFGPGTRLTVT.

The chain couples TRBV28 to TRBJ2-5; perhaps TRBD2 as D (6 bases). Germline V CDR1 and CDR2: MDHEN, SYDVKM. The CDR3 is 13 residues long. Deletions cut 2 bases from V and 4 bases from J, with 8 bases between. The CDR3 region is CASSLGGAETQYF. The CDR3 coding sequence is TGTGCCAGCAGTTTAGGCGGGGCAGAGACCCAGTACTTC.

This rearrangement joins TRBV5-1 to TRBJ2-7; 9 bases fit TRBD2. The CDR3 extends over 15 amino acids. CDR1 is SGHRS, CDR2 YFSETQ, per germline. Losses at the gene ends were 6 bases for V and 5 bases for J; bases not matched to a gene: 12. CDR3 DNA sequence: TGCGCCAGCACCACGTCCACGGGACTAGCTAACGAGCAGTACTTC. This encodes CASTTSTGLANEQYF.

This clone has just a few counts. The chain is built from TRBV30 and TRBJ1-2; 8 nucleotides agree with TRBD1. Germline V gene data show CDR1 as GTSNPN and CDR2 as SVGIG (reference sequence). The CDR3 spans 14 residues. Unmatched junction bases numbered 5, after V lost 1 base and J lost 4 bases. The CDR3 DNA reads TGTGCCTGGAGTGGTGGACAGGGTATCTATGGCTACACCTTC. This translates into CAWSGGQGIYGYTF. The variable domain in full, completed from reference TRBV30 and TRBJ1-2, reads SQTIHQWPATLVQPVGSPLSLECTVEGTSNPNLYWYRQAAGRGLQLLFYSVGIGQISSEVPQNLSASRPQDRQFILSSKKLLLSDSGFYLCAWSGGQGIYGYTFGSGTRLTVV.

The gene calls are TRBV11-2 and TRBJ2-5; TRBD1 aligns across 7 bases. The germline V gene encodes CDR1 SGHAT and CDR2 FQNNGV. The CDR3 loop spans 16 amino acids. Trimming removed 5 bases from V and 5 bases from J; junction bases left unmatched: 14. CDR3: CASSHIRETGSETQYF. The DNA for the CDR3 is TGTGCCAGCAGCCATATACGTGAGACAGGGTCCGAGACCCAGTACTTC. Based on the CDR3 plus reference TRBV11-2 and TRBJ2-5, the full variable domain is EAGVAQSPRYKIIEKRQSVAFWCNPISGHATLYWYQQILGQGPKLLIQFQNNGVVDDSQLPKDRFSAERLKGVDSTLKIQPAKLEDSAVYLCASSHIRETGSETQYFGPGTRLLVL.

This clone appeared a single time. The chain combines TRBV11-2 with TRBJ2-7; 10 bases are shared with TRBD2. This CDR3 spans 15 amino acids. From germline, CDR1 is SGHAT and CDR2 FQNNGV. The J segment lost 2 bases and the V segment lost 4 bases, leaving 5 bases of the junction unmatched. This CDR3 is CASSSRTSGTYEQYF. DNA for the CDR3: TGTGCCAGCAGCTCCAGGACTAGCGGTACCTACGAGCAGTACTTC.

In its sample, this clone was seen once. The chain uses TRBV28 and TRBJ1-1; D remains ambiguous. The length of the CDR3 is 12 residues. In germline, CDR1 is MDHEN, CDR2 SYDVKM. V lost 7 bases and J 2 bases, leaving 8 bases between the germline ends. CDR3 DNA: TGTGCCAGCAAACCCCTAAACACTGAAGCTTTCTTT. This gives the protein CASKPLNTEAFF.

This rearrangement joins TRBV7-3 to TRBJ2-1; TRBD1 agrees at 8 bases. CDR3 length: 16 amino acids. Germline CDR1 reads SGHTA; CDR2 reads FQGTGA. Trimming at V came to 2 bases and at J to 3 bases, leaving 6 bases not matched to a gene. In DNA, the CDR3 is TGTGCCAGCAGCTTATGGGCAGGGGGCGGCTACAATGAGCAGTTCTTC. Its protein product is CASSLWAGGGYNEQFF.

The rearrangement uses TRBV11-1 and TRBJ2-2; the match to TRBD2 covers 7 bases. Germline CDR1 is SGHAT and CDR2 is FQDESV (reference sequence). The CDR3 length is 14 residues. The ends lost 9 bases at V and 4 bases at J; junction bases unmatched: 8. CDR3 bases: TGTGCCAGTAGGCGGGAGTCGGGCACCGGGGAGCTGTTTTTT. Its translation is CASRRESGTGELFF.

This clone was observed a handful of times. The J gene is TRBJ2-5, the V gene TRBV30, with D hard to call. Germline CDR1 and CDR2: GTSNPN and SVGIG (reference sequence). The ends were cut back, 0 bases at V and 5 bases at J, with 4 bases in the middle. This CDR3 contains 11 residues. CDR3 DNA: TGTGCCTGGAGTGTACTCGAGACCCAGTACTTC. Amino acids: CAWSVLETQYF.

This chain uses TRBV11-3 with TRBJ2-3; a possible D gene is TRBD1 (6 bases). Per germline, CDR1 SGHNT and CDR2 YENEEA. The ends were cut back, 4 bases at V and 1 base at J, with 18 bases in the middle. This CDR3 has 17 residues. DNA for the CDR3: TGTGCCAGCAGCTCTCGGACAGATCTAACTGGCACAGATACGCAGTATTTT. This translates into CASSSRTDLTGTDTQYF.

The chain carries TRBV5-1 and TRBJ2-3, with 8 bases fitting TRBD2. CDR1 and CDR2 (germline): SGHRS, YFSETQ. CDR3 size: 16 residues. The trim removed 0 bases at V and 0 bases at J, leaving 3 bases unmatched. The CDR3, as DNA: TGCGCCAGCAGCTTGGTAACTAGCGGTAGCACAGATACGCAGTATTTT. Translation gives CASSLVTSGSTDTQYF.

This clone was observed once. V is TRBV19 and J is TRBJ1-2; 12 nucleotides match TRBD1. CDR3 length equals 15 residues. Germline values: CDR1 LNHDA, CDR2 SQIVND (reference sequence). V gave up 7 bases and J gave up 8 bases; unmatched junction bases: 11. The CDR3 DNA reads as TGTGCCAGTACCACCGGGACAGGGGGCGAGGGCGGCTACACCTTC. This gives the protein CASTTGTGGEGGYTF.

V is TRBV30 and J is TRBJ2-3; tentatively, D is TRBD2 (5 bases). Germline V gene sequence: CDR1 GTSNPN, CDR2 SVGIG (reference sequence). The CDR3 consists of 14 residues. V was cut by 1 base and J by 2 bases, with 10 bases left in between. The CDR3 here is CAWSEGRDTDTQYF. The CDR3 nucleotides are TGTGCCTGGAGTGAAGGTCGGGACACAGATACGCAGTATTTT.

The chain links TRBV19 to TRBJ2-3; D is possibly TRBD2 (6 bases). The CDR3 length is 16 residues. Per germline, CDR1 LNHDA and CDR2 SQIVND (reference sequence). Trimming left V 9 bases short and J 1 base short, with 20 bases between. The CDR3, as DNA: TGTGCCAGCCGGATCGGAGGGGTGCGGGGCACAGATACGCAGTATTTT. Translation gives CASRIGGVRGTDTQYF.

About this clone: The sample contains more than one DNA sequence encoding this CDR3. The chain uses TRBV6-2 or TRBV6-3 and TRBJ2-1; the D gene is possibly TRBD1 (6 bases). V dropped 6 bases and J dropped 8 bases, with 14 bases sitting between them. The CDR3 covers 13 residues. Germline V gene data show CDR1 as MNHEY and CDR2 as SVGEGT. DNA for the CDR3: TGTGCCAGCAGCCGTCCCAGGGGTGATGAGCAGTTCTTC. Protein sequence: CASSRPRGDEQFF.

The DNA of the CDR3 is TGTGCCAGCTCGGCGGCGGGCTCGTCGAACTATGGCTACACCTTC. Protein product: CASSAAGSSNYGYTF. The chain has TRBV18 and TRBJ1-2; no clear D. The germline V gene has CDR1 KGHSH and CDR2 LQKENI. The CDR3 runs to 15 residues. V lost 6 bases and J lost 2, with 16 bases in between.

The gene calls are TRBV7-9 and TRBJ1-4; 9 bases match TRBD1. CDR3 length: 14 residues. The trim removed 7 bases at V and 8 bases at J, leaving 8 bases unmatched. Germline-derived CDR1 and CDR2 are SEHNR and FQNEAQ (reference sequence). The CDR3 sequence is CASTANRGLEKLFF. CDR3 bases: TGTGCCAGCACCGCGAACAGGGGGCTAGAAAAACTGTTTTTT. Drawing the rest from reference TRBV7-9 and TRBJ1-4, the complete variable domain is DTGVSQNPRHKITKRGQNVTFRCDPISEHNRLYWYRQTLGQGPEFLTYFQNEAQLEKSRLLSDRFSAERPKGSFSTLEIQRTEQGDSAMYLCASTANRGLEKLFFGSGTQLSVL.

This chain uses TRBV19 with TRBJ1-2; 9 bases are shared with TRBD1. The germline V gene encodes CDR1 LNHDA and CDR2 SQIVND (reference sequence). CDR3 length: 13 residues. After removal of 3 bases from V and 7 bases from J, the junction contained 3 bases not matched to a gene. CDR3: CASSMDRGFGYTF. The DNA for the CDR3 is TGTGCCAGTAGTATGGACAGGGGCTTTGGCTACACCTTC.

The chain carries TRBV5-1 and TRBJ2-3; D is possibly TRBD2 (5 bases). CDR3 length equals 13 residues. V gave up 6 bases and J gave up 4 bases, with 12 bases separating them. Germline CDR1 reads SGHRS; CDR2 reads YFSETQ. The CDR3 is CASNRAEADTQYF. CDR3 DNA sequence: TGCGCCAGCAACCGGGCGGAGGCAGATACGCAGTATTTT.

The V call is TRBV6-4, the J call TRBJ2-1; a possible D gene is TRBD1 (5 bases). Trimming removed 4 bases at V and 5 bases at J, with 15 bases between. This CDR3 region has 15 residues. Germline V lookup: CDR1 MRHNA, CDR2 SNTAGT. The CDR3 here is CASSVAPTVNNEQFF. In nucleotides, the CDR3 is TGTGCCAGCAGTGTGGCGCCGACAGTAAACAATGAGCAGTTCTTC.

V and J are TRBV5-4 and TRBJ1-1, with 8 nucleotides matching TRBD1. This CDR3 has 13 residues. Germline trimming cut 4 bases from V and 5 bases from J; bases unmatched to any gene: 4. Germline assignment: CDR1 SGHNT and CDR2 YYREEE (reference sequence). CDR3 region: CASSQGANTEAFF. In DNA, the CDR3 is TGTGCCAGCAGCCAGGGGGCGAATACTGAAGCTTTCTTT.

This clone occurred a few times. Germline is not matched at one junction end, which may reflect a read error. The chain is built from TRBV7-7 and TRBJ2-1; 10 bases match TRBD2. Germline values: CDR1 SSHAT, CDR2 FNYEAQ (reference sequence). The CDR3 runs 13 residues. The CDR3 here is CASSLGLADEQFF. The CDR3 nucleotides are TGTGCTAGCAGCTTAGGACTAGCGGATGAGCAGTTCTTC.

This clone appeared a few times. V gene TRBV4-1 combines with J gene TRBJ1-2, with TRBD1 as a possible D gene (6 bases). The CDR3 covers 18 residues. V was pared by 0 bases and J by 2 bases, with 19 bases between. Germline assignment: CDR1 MGHRA and CDR2 YSYEKL. CDR3 sequence reads: CASSQDPAVGGPNYGYTF. CDR3 sequence (DNA): TGCGCCAGCAGCCAAGATCCGGCGGTGGGGGGGCCCAACTATGGCTACACCTTC.

This chain uses TRBV5-3 with TRBJ2-7; the D is unclear. TRBV5-3 is recorded as an ORF, its role being uncertain. CDR3 length: 12 residues. The germline V and J ends were trimmed by 0 bases and 3 bases, with 4 bases remaining between them. The CDR3 nucleotides read TGTGCCAGAAGCTTGGACTACTACGAGCAGTACTTC. The encoded protein is CARSLDYYEQYF.

This clone was observed a few times. V and J are TRBV19 and TRBJ1-4, with D hard to call. The CDR3 runs 13 residues. CDR1 LNHDA and CDR2 SQIVND come from the germline V gene (reference sequence). V dropped 2 bases and J dropped 2 bases, with 3 bases sitting between them. CDR3 in DNA: TGTGCCAGTAGTATAAGCACTAATGAAAAACTGTTTTTT. It specifies CASSISTNEKLFF.

This clone was picked up a small number of times. V is TRBV29-1 and J is TRBJ2-3, with TRBD2 matching over 10 bases. The CDR3 consists of 16 residues. The trim removed 2 bases at V and 1 base at J, leaving 6 bases unmatched. Germline V gives CDR1 SQVTM, CDR2 ANQGSEA. DNA of the CDR3: TGCAGCGTTGAAAGTCTAGCGGGAGTGGGCACAGATACGCAGTATTTT. Translated: CSVESLAGVGTDTQYF.